The rows below give T cell receptor beta chains drawn from one sample of a study of patients and donors after allogeneic stem cell transplantation. Each CDR3 protein is one row after TCRdb ran MiXCR on the RT-PCR reads. Counted here are hundreds of thousands of distinct CDR3 sequences, 16% occurring once; the ten biggest clones make up 6.5% to 7.5%. Sequencing was performed on blood, either unsorted or a sorted T cell fraction (not recorded which). The receptor source for this set is a human donor who was either an allogeneic HSCT recipient or a stem cell or donor lymphocyte infusion donor (not recorded which). It is not recorded whose cells these are; they may come from a transplant donor. Both conserved end residues are part of each CDR3. Fields, in order: D gene, V gene, J gene, CDR3 length, clone size, CDR3 DNA, CDR3 protein. D genes are given only for firm matches. A clone size is listed for some rows: how often the clone was seen (once, few, many), or a class if it is expanded.

>TRBD2|TRBV5-1|TRBJ2-3|14|few
TGCGCCAGCAGCGGGGGGGACCCGACAGATACGCAGTATTTT
CASSGGDPTDTQYF
>-|TRBV29-1|TRBJ1-1|15|-
TGCAGCGTTGAAAGGCCCGGGACAACCCTCGCTGAAGCTTTCTTT
CSVERPGTTLAEAFF
>-|TRBV18|TRBJ2-3|14|few
TGTGCCAGCTCACTTCTCGACAGCACAGATACGCAGTATTTT
CASSLLDSTDTQYF
>TRBD2|TRBV30|TRBJ2-1|13|few
TGTGCCTGGAGTATAAGCGGGAGTCTTGAGCAGTTCTTC
CAWSISGSLEQFF
>-|TRBV7-6|TRBJ2-2|15|few
TGTGCCAGCAGCTTACGCATCCAGAACACCGGGGAGCTGTTTTTT
CASSLRIQNTGELFF
>-|TRBV7-3|TRBJ2-3|14|few
TGTGCCAGCAGCCCAGCGCGTAGCACAGATACGCAGTATTTT
CASSPARSTDTQYF
>-|TRBV29-1|TRBJ2-1|15|-
TGCAGCGTCCCTAAAGGGGGGAGCTCCTACAATGAGCAGTTCTTC
CSVPKGGSSYNEQFF
>TRBD1|TRBV6-1|TRBJ2-7|13|-
TGTGCCAGCAGACTTGGACAGGCCGGCGAGCAGTACTTC
CASRLGQAGEQYF
>TRBD2|TRBV11-1|TRBJ2-7|19|few
TGTGCCAGCAGTTCCTCGACTAGCGGTAGCAGATTGCCCTCCTACGAGCAGTACTTC
CASSSSTSGSRLPSYEQYF
>TRBD2|TRBV20-1|TRBJ2-2|15|-
TGCAGTGCTAGAGGGACTAGCGGGAGTCCGGGGGAGCTGTTTTTT
CSARGTSGSPGELFF
>-|TRBV6-4|TRBJ2-3|14|few
TGTGCCAGCAGTGACCGCGACAGGTCAGATACGCAGTATTTT
CASSDRDRSDTQYF
>TRBD2|TRBV7-3|TRBJ2-3|16|-
TGTGCCAGCAGCTTATTCGGCGGGGGGGTAGGAGATACGCAGTATTTT
CASSLFGGGVGDTQYF
>TRBD2|TRBV11-2|TRBJ2-1|18|-
TGTGCCAGCAGCTTAGATCGAAGGGTCTTAGCGGGAACGGATGAGCAGTTCTTC
CASSLDRRVLAGTDEQFF
>-|TRBV20-1|TRBJ1-4|13|few
TGCAGTGTTAGGAGGGGAACTAATGAAAAACTGTTTTTT
CSVRRGTNEKLFF
>-|TRBV5-1|TRBJ2-2|17|-
TGCGCCAGCAGCTTGGCCAGCCGCCGGGCAAAAACCGGGGAGCTGTTTTTT
CASSLASRRAKTGELFF
>-|TRBV20-1|TRBJ2-1|11|-
TGCAGTGCTAGAGGTTACAATGAGCAGTTCTTC
CSARGYNEQFF
>-|TRBV30|TRBJ1-5|15|few
TGTGCCTGGAGTGTGAAGGGCAATCGCAATCAGCCCCAGCATTTT
CAWSVKGNRNQPQHF
>TRBD2|TRBV9|TRBJ2-3|15|-
TGTGCCAGCACCGAGGGCGGGAGGCCGGCAGATACGCAGTATTTT
CASTEGGRPADTQYF
>-|TRBV19|TRBJ2-5|13|-
TGTGCCAGTAGTATTCAAGGCGGGACACCACCTCAATTC
CASSIQGGTPPQF
>-|TRBV5-1|TRBJ2-1|14|few
TGCGCCAGCACCCCACGAGCAGACTACAATGAGCAGTTCTTC
CASTPRADYNEQFF
>TRBD1|TRBV20-1|TRBJ1-3|16|few
TGCAGTGCGCGGACAGGGGGCGGAGGGTCTGGAAACACCATATATTTT
CSARTGGGGSGNTIYF
>-|TRBV25-1|TRBJ1-5|14|few
TGTGCCAGCAGTGGAAGACAGGAGAATCAGCCCCAGCATTTT
CASSGRQENQPQHF
>-|TRBV7-9|TRBJ2-1|15|few
TGTGCCAGCGGGCCTGTAGACCACTCCTACAATGAGCAGTTCTTC
CASGPVDHSYNEQFF
>-|TRBV4-1|TRBJ2-7|14|-
TGCGCCAGCAGCCAAGGTGGTAGGTACTACGAGCAGTACTTC
CASSQGGRYYEQYF
>-|TRBV3-1|TRBJ1-2|14|-
TGTGCCAGCAACAACAGGGCCGGAAACTATGGCTACACCTTC
CASNNRAGNYGYTF
>TRBD1|TRBV12-3/TRBV12-4|TRBJ1-3|15|many
TGTGCCAGCCAAATACAGGGGGAATATGAAAACACCATATATTTT
CASQIQGEYENTIYF
>TRBD2|TRBV2|TRBJ2-2|14|-
TGTGCCAGCAGTGAAAGGACTAGTTCCGGGGAGCTGTTTTTT
CASSERTSSGELFF
>-|TRBV28|TRBJ2-3|13|few
TGTGCCAGCGCCCCGGGGGGCACAGATACGCAGTATTTT
CASAPGGTDTQYF
>-|TRBV15|TRBJ2-7|15|-
TGTGCCACCAGCAGAGAACAGGCGGCGTTCTACGAGCAGTACTTC
CATSREQAAFYEQYF
>TRBD1|TRBV4-3|TRBJ2-7|14|few
TGCGCCAGCAGTTTTAGGACAGGGTCTCACGAGCAGTACTTC
CASSFRTGSHEQYF
>-|TRBV19|TRBJ1-1|12|-
TGTGCCAGTACCCCGGGAGACACTGAAGCTTTCTTT
CASTPGDTEAFF
>TRBD1|TRBV12-3/TRBV12-4|TRBJ1-2|13|few
TGTGCCAGCAGTCGACAGGGACCCGTTGGCTACACCTTC
CASSRQGPVGYTF
>-|TRBV20-1|TRBJ1-3|14|-
TGCAGTGCTGGTGACAGGAGCTCTGGAAACACCATATATTTT
CSAGDRSSGNTIYF
>-|TRBV12-3/TRBV12-4|TRBJ1-1|15|-
TGTGCCAGCAGTTTCCCGGGGGCCATGGGGACTGAAGCTTTCTTT
CASSFPGAMGTEAFF
>-|TRBV12-3/TRBV12-4|TRBJ1-3|15|many
TGTGCCAGCACCGACGGAGGGGGTTTAGGAAACACCATATATTTT
CASTDGGGLGNTIYF
>-|TRBV6-5|TRBJ1-2|16|few
TGTGCCAGCAGTTACAATTCCGGGGGACCCGTCTATGGCTACACCTTC
CASSYNSGGPVYGYTF
>-|TRBV3-1|TRBJ2-2|14|few
TGTGCCAGCAGCCAACAGGGAATGGCCGGGGAGCTGTTTTTT
CASSQQGMAGELFF
>-|TRBV6-2/TRBV6-3|TRBJ2-4|17|-
TGTGCCAGCAGTTACCCCCCGGGCAGGGGAACCAAAAACATTCAGTACTTC
CASSYPPGRGTKNIQYF
>TRBD1|TRBV19|TRBJ1-6|16|-
TGTGCCAGTAGTATGGAGGGGGCGTTCGGGAATTCACCCCTCCACTTT
CASSMEGAFGNSPLHF
>-|TRBV27|TRBJ2-1|13|few
TGTGCCAGCAGTGAGGGGGGGGGCGGTGAGCAGTTCTTC
CASSEGGGGEQFF
>TRBD1|TRBV27|TRBJ1-5|14|-
TGTGCCAGCGCCGGACAGGCATCGAATCAGCCCCAGCATTTT
CASAGQASNQPQHF
>TRBD2|TRBV6-2/TRBV6-3|TRBJ2-3|18|-
TGTGCCAGCAGCTTATTTCCCCGGCTGGCGGGAGAAACAGATACGCAGTATTTT
CASSLFPRLAGETDTQYF
>-|TRBV6-5|TRBJ1-5|12|-
TGTGCCAGCCGCAGGGCCAATCAGCCCCAGCATTTT
CASRRANQPQHF
>TRBD1|TRBV11-3|TRBJ1-4|14|few
TGTGCCAGCAGTCGGGGACAGGGGGTCGAAAAACTGTTTTTT
CASSRGQGVEKLFF
>TRBD2|TRBV24-1|TRBJ2-1|15|many
TGTGCCACCAGTGATAAGACTAGCGGGAACAATGAGCAGTTCTTC
CATSDKTSGNNEQFF
>-|TRBV29-1|TRBJ2-7|14|many
TGCAGCGTCGCCCTTCGTCTAGCGAAATACGAGCAGTACTTC
CSVALRLAKYEQYF
>-|TRBV5-1|TRBJ2-1|14|few
TGCGCCAGCAGCTTGGTTCCAGGCAACAATGAGCAGTTCTTC
CASSLVPGNNEQFF
>TRBD2|TRBV12-3/TRBV12-4|TRBJ2-5|18|few
TGTGCCAGCAGTTTAATCCCAGACCTAGCGGGTTCCCAAGAGACCCAGTACTTC
CASSLIPDLAGSQETQYF
>-|TRBV6-5|TRBJ1-2|15|few
TGTGCCAGCAGTTGGGGAACAGGATCCAAAGGGGGCTACACCTTC
CASSWGTGSKGGYTF
>-|TRBV10-3|TRBJ2-1|13|few
TGTGCCATCAGTGACCCCGGTGTGTCTGAGCAGTTCTTC
CAISDPGVSEQFF
>-|TRBV10-3|TRBJ1-2|14|few
TGTGCCATCAGTGAGTCGGCGAGGGGAAGTGGCTACACCTTC
CAISESARGSGYTF
>-|TRBV5-1|TRBJ2-1|14|few
TGCGCCAGCAGCCCGCCGACTACCTACAATGAGCAGTTCTTC
CASSPPTTYNEQFF
>-|TRBV2|TRBJ1-5|14|many
TGTGCCAGCAGAGCGGGGTTTAGCAATCAGCCCCAGCATTTT
CASRAGFSNQPQHF